This TCR beta chain was sequenced for a study of blood T cell repertoires in COVID-19. V dropped 10 bases and J dropped 3 bases, with 15 bases sitting between them. The CDR3 is 13 residues long. CDR1 is MDHEN and CDR2 is SYDVKM in the germline V gene. TCRdb keeps only in-frame clones here, not all; method: immunoSEQ multiplex PCR. The table shows about 190,000 clones, with more than 60% occurring only once. The clonotype comes from a man in his forties or fifties who had recovered from COVID-19. This rearrangement joins TRBV28 to TRBJ1-1; possible D gene TRBD1, 5 bases. What was sequenced was peripheral blood. The CDR3 protein is CAISFGGDTEAFF. The DNA of the CDR3 is TGTGCCATCTCGTTCGGGGGGGACACTGAAGCTTTCTTT. The full variable domain, its missing parts supplied by reference TRBV28 and TRBJ1-1, is DVKVTQSSRYLVKRTGEKVFLECVQDMDHENMFWYRQDPGLGLRLIYFSYDVKMKEKGDIPEGYSVSREKKERFSLILESASTNQTSMYLCAISFGGDTEAFFGQGTRLTVV.